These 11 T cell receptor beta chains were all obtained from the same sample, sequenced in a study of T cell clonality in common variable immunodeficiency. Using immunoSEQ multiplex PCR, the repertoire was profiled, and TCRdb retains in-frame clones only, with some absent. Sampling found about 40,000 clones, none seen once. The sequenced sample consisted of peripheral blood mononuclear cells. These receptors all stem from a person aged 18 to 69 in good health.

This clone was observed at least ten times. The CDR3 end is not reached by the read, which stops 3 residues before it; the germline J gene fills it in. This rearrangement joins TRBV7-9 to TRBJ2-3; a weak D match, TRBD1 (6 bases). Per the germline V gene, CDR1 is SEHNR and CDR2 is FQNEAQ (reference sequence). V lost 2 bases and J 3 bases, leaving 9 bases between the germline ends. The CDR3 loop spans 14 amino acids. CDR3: CASSLTGTTDTQYF. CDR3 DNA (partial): TGTGCCAGCAGCTTAACAGGGACGACAGATACG. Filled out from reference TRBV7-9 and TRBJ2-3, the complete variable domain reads DTGVSQNPRHKITKRGQNVTFRCDPISEHNRLYWYRQTLGQGPEFLTYFQNEAQLEKSRLLSDRFSAERPKGSFSTLEIQRTEQGDSAMYLCASSLTGTTDTQYFGPGTRLTVL.

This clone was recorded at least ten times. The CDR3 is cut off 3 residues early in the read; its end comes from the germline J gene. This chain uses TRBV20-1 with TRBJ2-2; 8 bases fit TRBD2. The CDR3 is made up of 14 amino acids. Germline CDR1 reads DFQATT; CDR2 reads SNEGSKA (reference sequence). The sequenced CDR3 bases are TGCGGCGCTAGGGGCGGGAGGATGACCGGGGAG. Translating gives CGARGGRMTGE. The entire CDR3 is CGARGGRMTGELFF.

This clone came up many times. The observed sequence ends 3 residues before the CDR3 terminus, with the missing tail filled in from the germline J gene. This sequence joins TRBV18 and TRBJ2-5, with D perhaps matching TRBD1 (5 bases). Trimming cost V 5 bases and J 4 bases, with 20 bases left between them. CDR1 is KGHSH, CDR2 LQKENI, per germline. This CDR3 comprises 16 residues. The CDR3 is CASSSRDGRVSETQYF. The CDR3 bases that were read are TGTGCCAGCTCATCCAGAGATGGCAGGGTGTCAGAGACC.

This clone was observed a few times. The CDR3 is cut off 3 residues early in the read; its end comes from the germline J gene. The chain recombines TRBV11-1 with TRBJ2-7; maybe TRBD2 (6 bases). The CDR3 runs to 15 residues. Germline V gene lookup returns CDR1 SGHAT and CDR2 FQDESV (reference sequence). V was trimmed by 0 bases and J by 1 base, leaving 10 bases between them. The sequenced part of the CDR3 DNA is TGTGCCAGCAGCTTAGCGGCTAGCGTTTCCTACGAG. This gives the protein CASSLAASVSYE. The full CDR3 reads CASSLAASVSYEQYF. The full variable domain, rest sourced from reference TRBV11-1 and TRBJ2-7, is EAEVAQSPRYKITEKSQAVAFWCDPISGHATLYWYRQILGQGPELLVQFQDESVVDDSQLPKDRFSAERLKGVDSTLKIQPAELGDSAMYLCASSLAASVSYEQYFGPGTRLTVT.

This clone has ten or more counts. The CDR3 bases that were read are TGTGCCAGCAGTTACTGGACAGGGGGCGGAGAGACC. Its translation is CASSYWTGGGET. The complete CDR3 sequence is CASSYWTGGGETQYF. This chain joins TRBV6-2 or TRBV6-3 and TRBJ2-5; 11 bases fit TRBD1. The missing CDR3 end, 3 residues past where the read stops, is filled in from the germline J gene. V dropped 1 base and J dropped 4; count of bases not matched to a gene: 2. Germline loops: CDR1 MNHEY, CDR2 SVGEGT. The CDR3 contains 15 residues.

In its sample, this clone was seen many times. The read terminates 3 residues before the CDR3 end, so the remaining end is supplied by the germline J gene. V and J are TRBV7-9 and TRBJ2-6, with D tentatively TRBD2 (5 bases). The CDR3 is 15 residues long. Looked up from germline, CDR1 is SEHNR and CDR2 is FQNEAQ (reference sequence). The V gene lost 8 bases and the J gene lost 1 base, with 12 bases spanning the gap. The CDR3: CASAGGGSGANVLTF. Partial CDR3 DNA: TGTGCCAGCGCGGGTGGTGGATCTGGGGCCAACGTC. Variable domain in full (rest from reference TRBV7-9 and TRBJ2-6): DTGVSQNPRHKITKRGQNVTFRCDPISEHNRLYWYRQTLGQGPEFLTYFQNEAQLEKSRLLSDRFSAERPKGSFSTLEIQRTEQGDSAMYLCASAGGGSGANVLTFGAGSRLTVL.

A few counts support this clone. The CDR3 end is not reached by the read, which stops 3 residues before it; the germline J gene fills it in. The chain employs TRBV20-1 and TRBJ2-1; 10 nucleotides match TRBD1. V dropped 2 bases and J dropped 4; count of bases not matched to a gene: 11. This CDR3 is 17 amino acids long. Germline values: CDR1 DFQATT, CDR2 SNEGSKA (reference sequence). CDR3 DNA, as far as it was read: TGCAGTGCTAGATCCCCTGGGGCGGGACAGGGGTACAATGAG. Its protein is CSARSPGAGQGYNE. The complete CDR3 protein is CSARSPGAGQGYNEQFF.

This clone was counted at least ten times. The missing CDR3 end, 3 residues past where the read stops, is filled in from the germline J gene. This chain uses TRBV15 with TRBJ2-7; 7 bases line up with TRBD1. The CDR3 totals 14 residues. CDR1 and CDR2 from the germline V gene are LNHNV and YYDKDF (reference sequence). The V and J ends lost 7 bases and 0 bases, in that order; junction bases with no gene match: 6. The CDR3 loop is CATTPDRVSYEQYF. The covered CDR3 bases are TGTGCCACCACCCCAGACAGGGTCTCCTACGAG.

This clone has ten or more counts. The chain's CDR3 is CSARAAGGYHTEAFF. CDR3 bases read: TGCAGTGCTAGAGCCGCAGGGGGTTATCACACTGAA. The chain couples TRBV20-1 to TRBJ1-1; 7 bases fit TRBD1. The missing CDR3 end, 3 residues past where the read stops, is filled in from the germline J gene. Unmatched junction bases numbered 8, after V lost 1 base and J lost 3 bases. Per the germline V gene, CDR1 is DFQATT and CDR2 is SNEGSKA (reference sequence). This CDR3 has 15 residues.

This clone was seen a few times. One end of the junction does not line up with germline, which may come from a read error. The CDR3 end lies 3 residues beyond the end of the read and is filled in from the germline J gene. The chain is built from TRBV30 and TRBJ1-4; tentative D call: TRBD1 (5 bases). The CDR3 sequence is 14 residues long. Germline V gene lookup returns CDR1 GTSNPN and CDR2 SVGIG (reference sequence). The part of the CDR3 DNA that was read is TGTGCCCGGAGTTCTGGACAAGATAATTCACCA. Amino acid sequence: CARSSGQDNSP. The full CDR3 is CARSSGQDNSPLFF.

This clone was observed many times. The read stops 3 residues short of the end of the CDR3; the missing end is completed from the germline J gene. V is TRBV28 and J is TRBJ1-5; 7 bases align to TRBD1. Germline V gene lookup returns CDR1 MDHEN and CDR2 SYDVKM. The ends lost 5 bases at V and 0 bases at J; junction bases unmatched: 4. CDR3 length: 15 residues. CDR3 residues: CASSLTGASNQPQHF. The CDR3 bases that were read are TGTGCCAGCAGTCTAACAGGGGCTAGCAATCAGCCC.